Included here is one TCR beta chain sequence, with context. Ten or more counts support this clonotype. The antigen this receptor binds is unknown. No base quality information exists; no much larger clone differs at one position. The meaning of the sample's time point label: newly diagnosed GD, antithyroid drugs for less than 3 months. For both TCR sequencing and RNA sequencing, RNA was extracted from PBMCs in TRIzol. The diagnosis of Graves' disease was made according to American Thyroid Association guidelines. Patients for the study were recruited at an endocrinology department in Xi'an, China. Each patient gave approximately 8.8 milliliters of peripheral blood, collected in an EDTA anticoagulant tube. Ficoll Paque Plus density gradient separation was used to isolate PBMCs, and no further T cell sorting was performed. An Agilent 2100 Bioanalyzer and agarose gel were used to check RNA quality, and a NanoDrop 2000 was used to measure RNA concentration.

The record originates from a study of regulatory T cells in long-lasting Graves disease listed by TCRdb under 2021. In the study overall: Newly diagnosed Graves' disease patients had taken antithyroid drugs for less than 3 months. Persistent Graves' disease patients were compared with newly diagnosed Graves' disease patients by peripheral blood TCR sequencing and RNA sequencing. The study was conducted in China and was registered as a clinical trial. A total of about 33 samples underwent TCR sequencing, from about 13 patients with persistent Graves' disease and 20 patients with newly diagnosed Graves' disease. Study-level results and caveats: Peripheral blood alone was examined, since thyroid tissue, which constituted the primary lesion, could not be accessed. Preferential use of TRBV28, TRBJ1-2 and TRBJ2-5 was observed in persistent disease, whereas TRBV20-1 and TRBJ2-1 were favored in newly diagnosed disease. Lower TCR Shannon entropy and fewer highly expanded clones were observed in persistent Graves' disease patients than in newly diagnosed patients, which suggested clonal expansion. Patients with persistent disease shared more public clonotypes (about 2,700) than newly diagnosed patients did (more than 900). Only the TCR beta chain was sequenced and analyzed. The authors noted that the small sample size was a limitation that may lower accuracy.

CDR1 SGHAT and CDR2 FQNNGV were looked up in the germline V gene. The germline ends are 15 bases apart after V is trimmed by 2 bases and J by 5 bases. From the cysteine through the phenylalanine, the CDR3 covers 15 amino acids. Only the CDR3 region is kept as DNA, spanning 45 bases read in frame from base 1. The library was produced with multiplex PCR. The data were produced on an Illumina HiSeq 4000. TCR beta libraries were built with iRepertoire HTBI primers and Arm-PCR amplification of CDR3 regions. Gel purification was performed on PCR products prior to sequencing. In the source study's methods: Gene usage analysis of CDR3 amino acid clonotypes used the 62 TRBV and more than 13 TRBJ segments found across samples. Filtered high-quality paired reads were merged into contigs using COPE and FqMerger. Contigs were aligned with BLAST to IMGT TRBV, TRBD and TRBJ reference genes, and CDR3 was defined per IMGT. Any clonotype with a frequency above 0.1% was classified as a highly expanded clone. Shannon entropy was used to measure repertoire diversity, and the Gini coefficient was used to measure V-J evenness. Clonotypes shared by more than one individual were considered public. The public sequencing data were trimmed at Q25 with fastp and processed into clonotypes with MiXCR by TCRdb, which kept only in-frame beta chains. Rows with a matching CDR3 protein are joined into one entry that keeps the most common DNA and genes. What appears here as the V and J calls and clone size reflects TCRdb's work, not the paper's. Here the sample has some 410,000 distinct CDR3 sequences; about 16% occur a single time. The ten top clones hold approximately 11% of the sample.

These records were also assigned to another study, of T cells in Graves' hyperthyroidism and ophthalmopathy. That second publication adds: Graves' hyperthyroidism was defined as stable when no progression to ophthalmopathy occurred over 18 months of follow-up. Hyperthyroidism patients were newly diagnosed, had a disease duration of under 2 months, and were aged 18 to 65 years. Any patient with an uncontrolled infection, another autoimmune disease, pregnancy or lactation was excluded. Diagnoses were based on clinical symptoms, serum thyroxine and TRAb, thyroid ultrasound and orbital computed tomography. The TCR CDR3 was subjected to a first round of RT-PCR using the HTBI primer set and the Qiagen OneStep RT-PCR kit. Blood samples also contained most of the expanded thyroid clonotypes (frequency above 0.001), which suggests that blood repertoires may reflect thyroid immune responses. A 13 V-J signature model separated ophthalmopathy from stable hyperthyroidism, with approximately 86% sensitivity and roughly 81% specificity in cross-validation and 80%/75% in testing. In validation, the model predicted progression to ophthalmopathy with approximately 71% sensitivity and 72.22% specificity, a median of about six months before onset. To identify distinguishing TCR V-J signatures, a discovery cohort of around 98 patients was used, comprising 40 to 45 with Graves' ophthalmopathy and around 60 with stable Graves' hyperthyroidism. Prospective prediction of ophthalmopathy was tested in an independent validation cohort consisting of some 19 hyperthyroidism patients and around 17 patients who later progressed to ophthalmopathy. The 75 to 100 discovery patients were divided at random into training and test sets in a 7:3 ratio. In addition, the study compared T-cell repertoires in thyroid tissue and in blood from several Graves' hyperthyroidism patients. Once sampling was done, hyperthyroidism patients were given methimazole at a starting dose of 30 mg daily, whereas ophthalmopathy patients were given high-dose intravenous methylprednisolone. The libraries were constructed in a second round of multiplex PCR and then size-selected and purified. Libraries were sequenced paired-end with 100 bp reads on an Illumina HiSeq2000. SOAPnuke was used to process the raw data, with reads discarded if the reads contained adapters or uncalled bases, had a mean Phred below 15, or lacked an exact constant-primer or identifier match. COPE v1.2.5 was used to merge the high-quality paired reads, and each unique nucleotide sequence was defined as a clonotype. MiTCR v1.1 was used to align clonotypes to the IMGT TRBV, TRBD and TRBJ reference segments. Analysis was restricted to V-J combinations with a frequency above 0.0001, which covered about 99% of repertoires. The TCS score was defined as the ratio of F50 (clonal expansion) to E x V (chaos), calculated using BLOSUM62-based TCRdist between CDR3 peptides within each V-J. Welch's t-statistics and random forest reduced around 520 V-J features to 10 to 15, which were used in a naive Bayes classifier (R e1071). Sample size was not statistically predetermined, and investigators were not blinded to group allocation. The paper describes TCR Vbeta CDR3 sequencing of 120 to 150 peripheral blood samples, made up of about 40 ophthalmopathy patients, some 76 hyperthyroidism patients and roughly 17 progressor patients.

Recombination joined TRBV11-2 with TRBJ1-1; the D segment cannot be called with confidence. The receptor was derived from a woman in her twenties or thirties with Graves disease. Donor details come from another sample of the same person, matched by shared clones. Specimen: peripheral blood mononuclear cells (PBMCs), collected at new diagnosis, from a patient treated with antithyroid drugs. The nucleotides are TGTGCCAGCAGCTTAAGGTTTGGGCTGTGGACTGAAGCTTTCTTT. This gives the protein CASSLRFGLWTEAFF.